The clone carrying this T cell receptor (beta chain) was detected a few times. Its antigen is not identified. The V end was cut by 4 bases, the J end by 8 bases, with 14 bases between. Germline-derived CDR1 and CDR2 are SQVTM and ANQGSEA. CDR3 length: 13 residues. The sample comes from a study of shared clonotypes between healthy human individuals. Study-level background: Serving as donors were two women and a few men, whose ages spanned 18 to 49. There were three CD4 naive, three CD4 memory, two CD8 naive and one CD8 memory plates per donor.

Study-wide results and limits: In this cohort, only blood was sampled, and tissue repertoires likely differ. Against clonotypes common to all four donors, non-shared ones had lower generation probabilities.

Sequencing was performed with immunoSEQ multiplex PCR; in TCRdb, only in-frame clones are kept and a portion is missing. The sample lists about 1.5 million clones, approximately 98% occurring once. The receptor was isolated from a man younger than 45 in good health. The chain carries TRBV29-1 and TRBJ1-4; D unclear. Sequencing was performed on naive CD4+ T cells sorted from blood. Subset here: CD45RA+ positively selected. This chain's CDR3 is CSVGSRVSEKLFF. In DNA form, the CDR3 reads TGCAGCGTTGGTTCACGAGTTTCAGAAAAACTGTTTTTT. Full variable domain (outside the CDR3, taken from reference TRBV29-1 and TRBJ1-4): SAVISQKPSRDICQRGTSLTIQCQVDSQVTMMFWYRQQPGQSLTLIATANQGSEATYESGFVIDKFPISRPNLTFSTLTVSNMSPEDSSIYLCSVGSRVSEKLFFGSGTQLSVL.